This T cell receptor (beta chain) was obtained from a study of cytomegalovirus exposure and HLA in healthy donors. The CDR3 is 13 amino acids. CDR1 MGHRA and CDR2 YSYEKL come from the germline V gene. The V and J ends lost 1 base and 4 bases respectively, with 5 bases between them. Vbeta (60) and Jbeta (13) primers were used in the PCR. Authors' methods: Later reanalysis found 60 million to 90 million unique TCR beta chains, 10 million to 12 million of them shared. Profiled with immunoSEQ multiplex PCR; TCRdb holds only in-frame clones, not every one. From that table come the V and J calls and clone size; the DNA was used to work out D and trimming. This table has roughly 90,000 clones, around three quarters appearing once. Notes on the study in general: TCR beta chain V- and J-gene trimming was linked, in a later analysis, to a missense variant in DCLRE1C. Presence/absence analyses supposed approximately even sequencing depth among donors.

The sample holds many counts of this clone. Antigen unknown. This rearrangement joins TRBV4-1 to TRBJ1-3; D not resolved. The source material was PBMCs. The TCR sequence derives from a woman in her thirties or forties in good health and CMV-seropositive. The chain's CDR3 is CASSQGQGNTIYF. The CDR3, as DNA: TGCGCCAGCAGCCAAGGTCAGGGAAACACCATATATTTT.